The 26 T cell receptor beta chains below all came from one sample that was sequenced in a study of blood T cell repertoires in COVID-19. The repertoire was sequenced with immunoSEQ multiplex PCR; TCRdb's copy has only in-frame clones and lacks some. Of fewer than 300,000 clones in the sample, less than 90% were seen once. Sequencing used peripheral blood. Every receptor here comes from a woman aged 70 to 79 with active or convalescent COVID-19.

Comments on this clone: This sample includes further DNA sequences coding for the same CDR3. This chain connects TRBV9 to TRBJ2-5; TRBD1 agrees at 10 bases. Germline CDR1 reads SGDLS; CDR2 reads YYNGEE. The CDR3 runs to 15 residues. Germline trimming cut 0 bases from V and 4 bases from J; bases unmatched to any gene: 3. CDR3 loop: CASSVVGTGVETQYF. As DNA, the CDR3 is TGTGCCAGCAGCGTAGTGGGGACAGGGGTAGAGACCCAGTACTTC.

The chain joins TRBV11-3 to TRBJ1-3; D is unresolved. Germline lookup yields CDR1 SGHNT and CDR2 YENEEA. V was trimmed by 3 bases and J by 2 bases, leaving 8 bases between them. The CDR3 covers 14 residues. The CDR3 DNA follows: TGTGCCAGCAGCTTCTCCGGGGCTGGAAACACCATATATTTT. Protein: CASSFSGAGNTIYF.

The chain is built from TRBV7-2 and TRBJ2-3, with D perhaps matching TRBD2 (5 bases). The CDR3 runs to 13 residues. V was clipped by 4 bases and J by 6 bases, with 11 bases between them. Looked up from germline, CDR1 is SGHTA and CDR2 is FQGNSA. The CDR3 region has the DNA TGTGCCAGCAGCTCTACTAGAAAGGATACGCAGTATTTT. Its protein product is CASSSTRKDTQYF.

A few counts support this clone. The chain uses TRBV5-4 and TRBJ1-1; tentatively, D is TRBD1 (6 bases). From germline, CDR1 is SGHNT and CDR2 YYREEE (reference sequence). The CDR3 length is 13 residues. Trimming stripped 3 bases from V and 1 base from J, with 7 bases between. This CDR3 reads CASSSRGNTEAFF. DNA of the CDR3: TGTGCCAGCAGCTCCAGGGGGAACACTGAAGCTTTCTTT.

The chain is built from TRBV21-1 and TRBJ1-4. TRBV21-1 corresponds to a pseudogene. CDR3 length equals 14 residues. The CDR3 region has the DNA TGTGCCAGCAGCAACAGGGAGCGGGGGGAAAAACTGTTTTTT. Amino acid sequence: CASSNRERGEKLFF.

To note about this clone: Other DNA sequences in the same sample also yield this CDR3. This sequence joins TRBV4-1 and TRBJ1-2; 8 bases are a match to TRBD1. The CDR3 is 17 residues long. V dropped 4 bases and J dropped 3; count of bases not matched to a gene: 13. Germline V CDR1 and CDR2: MGHRA, YSYEKL. CDR3 in amino acids: CASSPGQGALADYGYTF. The CDR3 DNA reads TGCGCCAGCAGCCCCGGACAGGGAGCCCTGGCCGACTATGGCTACACCTTC.

The chain recombines TRBV28 with TRBJ2-2, with D possibly TRBD2 on 5 matching bases. V was clipped by 1 base and J by 0 bases, with 9 bases between them. Germline loops: CDR1 MDHEN, CDR2 SYDVKM. The CDR3 is 16 amino acids. The CDR3 region has the DNA TGTGCCAGCAGTTTATTGGCTAGCCCGAACACCGGGGAGCTGTTTTTT. Translation gives CASSLLASPNTGELFF.

This chain uses TRBV4-3 with TRBJ1-1; D is unresolved. Germline loops: CDR1 LGHNA, CDR2 YSLEER. Trimming shortened V by 0 bases and J by 6 bases, and 14 bases separated the two germline ends. CDR3 length: 15 amino acids. CDR3 loop: CASSQDLTRLSEAFF. CDR3 bases: TGCGCCAGCAGCCAAGATTTAACAAGACTGTCTGAAGCTTTCTTT.

The J gene is TRBJ1-2, the V gene TRBV19; 10 positions match TRBD1. With 6 bases clipped from V and 8 bases from J, the junction kept 9 bases outside the gene matches. The CDR3 spans 14 residues. Germline assignment: CDR1 LNHDA and CDR2 SQIVND (reference sequence). CDR3 bases: TGTGCCAGTAGATCAACCGGGACAGGGGAAGGCTACACCTTC. It specifies CASRSTGTGEGYTF.

V and J are TRBV9 and TRBJ1-4; no definite D call. Trimming pared 4 bases from V and 8 bases from J, leaving 12 bases between. The CDR3 is made up of 13 amino acids. Germline assignment: CDR1 SGDLS and CDR2 YYNGEE. The CDR3 region is CASSPPRGEKLFF. In DNA form, the CDR3 reads TGTGCCAGCAGCCCCCCGCGGGGAGAAAAACTGTTTTTT.

The rearrangement joins TRBV6-5 to TRBJ1-5; 11 nucleotides line up with TRBD1. This CDR3 comprises 15 residues. Germline CDR1 MNHEY, CDR2 SVGAGI. V lost 6 bases and J lost 6; bases outside the gene matches: 7. The CDR3: CASSQGQGVGQPQHF. The CDR3 nucleotides read TGTGCCAGCAGCCAGGGACAGGGGGTGGGTCAGCCCCAGCATTTT.

The CDR3 reads CASPKTSGSGTDTQYF. The CDR3 nucleotides read TGTGCCAGCCCTAAGACTAGCGGGAGTGGGACAGATACGCAGTATTTT. This rearrangement joins TRBV2 to TRBJ2-3, with TRBD2 matching over 12 bases. V lost 8 bases, J lost 3 bases, and 9 bases stayed unmatched. Germline CDR1 and CDR2: SNHLY and FYNNEI. The CDR3 runs to 16 residues.

This chain connects TRBV29-1 to TRBJ1-2; TRBD1 matches at 7 bases. The germline V gene has CDR1 SQVTM and CDR2 ANQGSEA. The CDR3 has 13 residues. V was pared by 7 bases and J by 3 bases, with 8 bases of the junction left unmatched. Here the CDR3 DNA reads TGCAGCGCTACGACAGGGTCGGACTATGGCTACACCTTC. Protein sequence: CSATTGSDYGYTF.

This chain uses TRBV7-4 with TRBJ2-1; 7 bases fit TRBD2. V was clipped by 11 bases and J by 0 bases; unmatched bases: 10. The CDR3 sequence is 15 residues long. Germline CDR1 SGHVT, CDR2 SQSDAQ. The CDR3 is CALYPKRDSYNEQFF. CDR3 nucleotides: TGTGCCCTCTATCCCAAGCGGGACTCCTACAATGAGCAGTTCTTC.

J is TRBJ1-2 and V is TRBV12-1. TRBV12-1 is a documented pseudogene. CDR3 length: 15 amino acids. The CDR3 sequence is CASSFAPPGNYGYTF. The CDR3 DNA reads TGTGCCAGCAGCTTTGCGCCCCCGGGGAACTATGGCTACACCTTC.

The gene calls are TRBV24-1 and TRBJ2-5, with a tentative D call TRBD2 (6 bases). The CDR3 length is 14 residues. V lost 5 bases and J lost 2, with 11 bases in between. CDR1 and CDR2 from the germline V gene are KGHDR and SFDVKD. CDR3 sequence reads: CATSGRTNQETQYF. In DNA, the CDR3 is TGTGCCACCAGTGGTCGGACTAATCAAGAGACCCAGTACTTC.

The count of this clone is one. DNA of the CDR3: TGCAGTGCCAGCGGGGCGTTATCCCTCCACTTT. Its protein product is CSASGALSLHF. The chain joins TRBV20-1 to TRBJ1-6, with a weak D call TRBD1 (5 bases). This CDR3 is built from 11 residues. Trimming pared 6 bases from V and 14 bases from J, leaving 14 bases between. The germline V gene encodes CDR1 DFQATT and CDR2 SNEGSKA (reference sequence).

CDR3 protein: CASSLVGGNSPLHF. Written as DNA, the CDR3 is TGTGCCAGCAGCTTGGTTGGCGGAAATTCACCCCTCCACTTT. The chain recombines TRBV5-8 with TRBJ1-6; D remains ambiguous. V was clipped by 0 bases and J by 7 bases, with 8 bases between them. The germline V gene has CDR1 SGHTS and CDR2 YDEGEE. There are 14 residues in the CDR3.

The V gene is TRBV3-1 (or the pseudogene TRBV3-2), the J gene TRBJ2-1; possibly TRBD2 for D (6 bases). Germline-derived CDR1 and CDR2 are LGHDT and YNNKEL (reference sequence). This CDR3 has 13 residues. The germline V and J ends were trimmed by 4 bases and 10 bases, with 14 bases remaining between them. CDR3 region: CASSLNRGYEQFF. In DNA, the CDR3 is TGTGCCAGCAGCCTGAATCGGGGGTACGAGCAGTTCTTC.

CDR3 residues: CASSLDTGLNGYTF. CDR3 nucleotides: TGCGCCAGCAGCTTGGACACAGGGTTGAATGGCTACACCTTC. This chain uses TRBV5-1 with TRBJ1-2, with D perhaps TRBD1 (6 bases). V was cut by 0 bases and J by 6 bases, with 12 bases left in between. Germline lookup yields CDR1 SGHRS and CDR2 YFSETQ. This CDR3 region has 14 residues.

The rearrangement uses TRBV28 and TRBJ1-5; possibly TRBD1 for D (5 bases). The CDR3 extends over 13 amino acids. Germline V CDR1 and CDR2: MDHEN, SYDVKM. Trimming took off 2 bases at V and 15 bases at J, with 17 bases between the two ends. Here the CDR3 DNA reads TGTGCCAGCAGTTTACCCTTCGGGGGTGTGTGGCATTTT. Protein sequence: CASSLPFGGVWHF.

The rearrangement links TRBV29-1 to TRBJ1-2; unclear D gene. Trimming removed 5 bases at V and 7 bases at J, with 8 bases between. CDR3 size: 10 residues. Germline V gives CDR1 SQVTM, CDR2 ANQGSEA. The CDR3 reads CSVRAGGYTF. DNA of the CDR3: TGCAGCGTTAGGGCGGGTGGCTACACCTTC.

The chain employs TRBV5-4 and TRBJ2-3, with 8 bases lining up with TRBD2. The CDR3 contains 16 residues. Looked up from germline, CDR1 is SGHNT and CDR2 is YYREEE (reference sequence). Trimming removed 4 bases from V and 1 base from J; junction bases left unmatched: 8. The CDR3 DNA follows: TGTGCCAGCAGCCGAAGAGCGGGAGCGGGCACAGATACGCAGTATTTT. Protein: CASSRRAGAGTDTQYF.

The rearrangement uses TRBV28 and TRBJ2-3; 7 bases map to TRBD2. The V gene's germline CDR1 is MDHEN and CDR2 SYDVKM. This CDR3 is 15 amino acids long. V shed 6 bases and J 0 bases; nucleotides not matched to a gene: 6. Here the CDR3 reads CASSQERGSTDTQYF. CDR3 DNA: TGTGCCAGCAGCCAGGAGCGGGGCAGCACAGATACGCAGTATTTT. The full variable domain, in which reference TRBV28 and TRBJ2-3 provide the parts outside the CDR3, is DVKVTQSSRYLVKRTGEKVFLECVQDMDHENMFWYRQDPGLGLRLIYFSYDVKMKEKGDIPEGYSVSREKKERFSLILESASTNQTSMYLCASSQERGSTDTQYFGPGTRLTVL.

This clone was recorded only once. The DNA of the CDR3 is TGCGCCAGCAGCTACCAGGGCGGCCGGAACACTGAAGCTTTCTTT. Translated: CASSYQGGRNTEAFF. This chain links TRBV5-1 with TRBJ1-1; tentatively, D is TRBD1 (5 bases). The CDR3 runs 15 residues. V lost 3 bases, J lost 1 base, and 13 bases lay in between. CDR1 SGHRS and CDR2 YFSETQ come from the germline V gene.

V and J are TRBV27 and TRBJ2-7, with D perhaps matching TRBD2 (6 bases). V lost 4 bases and J 6 bases, leaving 13 bases between the germline ends. Per the germline V gene, CDR1 is MNHEY and CDR2 is SMNVEV (reference sequence). CDR3 length: 13 amino acids. As DNA, the CDR3 is TGTGCCAGCAGTTCCCAACTAGCCACCGAGCAGTACTTC. Protein product: CASSSQLATEQYF.